What follows is one T cell receptor (beta chain) and its context. The source of the sample is a study of blood T cell repertoires in COVID-19. As for the study in general: There were acute and convalescent COVID-19 samples, and they came from the United States, Italy and Spain. Sample material is recorded as cDNA or gDNA derived from T cells, B-cell-depleted T cells, or PBMCs.

The CDR3 runs 18 residues. Trimming at V came to 2 bases and at J to 7 bases, leaving 18 bases not matched to a gene. From germline, CDR1 is SGHAT and CDR2 FQNNGV. In the original analysis: From reference gene primer amplification, estimates of nucleated cell counts were derived. TCRdb keeps only in-frame clones here, not all; method: immunoSEQ multiplex PCR. V, J and clone size derive from that table, while D and trimming were established from the DNA sequence. Of approximately 48,000 clones in the sample, 85% were seen once. Input material: peripheral blood. This clonotype was obtained from a man in his fifties or sixties with acute or convalescent COVID-19. The V gene is TRBV11-2, the J gene TRBJ2-5; 8 bases are shared with TRBD2. The DNA for the CDR3 is TGTGCCAGCAGCTTATATCCCCCGACTAGCGAGGTTCTAGGGACCCAGTACTTC. It yields the protein CASSLYPPTSEVLGTQYF.